A single sample gave rise to the 5 T cell receptor beta chains below, sequenced in a study of cytomegalovirus exposure and HLA in healthy donors. Researchers ran the PCR with 60 Vbeta and 13 Jbeta primers. Only in-frame clones appear in the TCRdb table, and some are missing; sequencing was by immunoSEQ multiplex PCR. The profile shows around 160,000 clones, roughly 74% of them singletons. Sequenced input: PBMCs. The receptors stem from a woman aged 40 to 55 in good health and CMV-seropositive.

The chain recombines TRBV19 with TRBJ2-7; 9 nucleotides align to TRBD1. This CDR3 spans 16 amino acids. Germline V lookup: CDR1 LNHDA, CDR2 SQIVND (reference sequence). V shed 1 base, J shed 1 base, and the junction held 5 bases outside the gene matches. This chain's CDR3 is CASSIVGGQGSYEQYF. In DNA, the CDR3 is TGTGCCAGTAGTATAGTTGGGGGACAGGGTTCCTACGAGCAGTACTTC.

This clone was seen once. The genes are TRBV18 and TRBJ2-7, with a weak D call TRBD1 (6 bases). The CDR3 length is 15 residues. The germline V gene encodes CDR1 KGHSH and CDR2 LQKENI. V shed 5 bases and J shed 1 base, with 15 bases lying between them. The CDR3 region has the DNA TGTGCCAGCTCAGGGGGCACTAGTGATTCCTACGAGCAGTACTTC. Its protein product is CASSGGTSDSYEQYF.

The V gene is TRBV29-1, the J gene TRBJ2-2, with D maybe TRBD1 (6 bases). This CDR3 comprises 14 residues. Germline CDR1 reads SQVTM; CDR2 reads ANQGSEA. V was shortened by 3 bases and J by 1 base, with 9 bases between the two germline ends. Written as DNA, the CDR3 is TGCAGCGTTGAGGTGGGACAGAACACCGGGGAGCTGTTTTTT. This gives the protein CSVEVGQNTGELFF.

V is TRBV7-9 and J is TRBJ2-2; TRBD1 matches 8 bases. The CDR3 runs 17 residues. The germline CDR1 and CDR2 sequences are SEHNR and FQNEAQ (reference sequence). The J segment lost 4 bases and the V segment lost 8 bases, leaving 15 bases of the junction unmatched. This CDR3 is CASEPRAGGEVTGELFF. The CDR3 DNA reads as TGTGCCAGCGAACCTCGGGCAGGGGGCGAAGTCACCGGGGAGCTGTTTTTT.

The chain combines TRBV13 with TRBJ2-5, with D possibly TRBD2 on 5 matching bases. The J call is in doubt because the DNA end fits TRBJ2-7 better. This CDR3 has 15 residues. Germline lookup yields CDR1 PRHDT and CDR2 FYEKMQ (reference sequence). CDR3 nucleotides: TGTGCCAGCAGCCCCCGGCTATCCGAGGGATACGAGCAGTACTTC. This sequence encodes CASSPRLSEGYEQYF.